This TCR beta chain is from a study of Graves' ophthalmopathy and Graves' hyperthyroidism. CDR3 regions of TCR beta were amplified from RNA transcripts. The first round was an RT-PCR with HTBI primers, and the second round was a multiplex PCR. A single record per CDR3 protein comes from TCRdb applying MiXCR to the multiplex PCR reads. The table shows about 220,000 distinct CDR3 sequences, with 20% to 25% occurring only once. CDR1 and CDR2 from the germline V gene are SGHRS and YFSETQ. The CDR3 is 13 residues long. Trimming took 4 bases from V and 7 from J; bases not matched to a gene: 3. The table lists this clonotype with a few counts. Its antigen is unknown. Findings of the study overall: The model predicted progression of ophthalmopathy with a sensitivity of 70% to 71%, and its specificity was about 76%. Discriminating ophthalmopathy from stable hyperthyroidism, a 13-signature model attained a sensitivity of 85% to 90% and a specificity of about 83%.

The study excluded patients with other autoimmune diseases, uncontrolled infections, pregnancy or lactation. As the starting material, more than 8 ml of fresh peripheral blood yielded the PBMCs. The chain is built from TRBV5-1 and TRBJ2-4; 9 bases align to TRBD1. The sample was peripheral blood. This clonotype was sampled from a woman between 45 and 65 years old with Graves' ophthalmopathy. CDR3 protein: CASSIGQGNIQYF. The CDR3 nucleotides are TGCGCCAGCAGCATCGGACAGGGGAACATTCAGTACTTC.